The clone carrying this T cell receptor beta chain turned up a few times. Its antigen is unidentified. By quantitative 5'-RACE with molecular barcodes, the TCR beta libraries were made. TCRdb processed the 5' RACE reads anew with MiXCR; each CDR3 protein has one entry. The sample lists fewer than 550,000 distinct CDR3 sequences; approximately 5.3% were seen once. This sample stems from a study of CD8 T cells in ankylosing spondylitis. General study points: What seemed typical of ankylosing spondylitis blood was a TCR beta motif built from roughly 8 highly homologous variants.

In germline, CDR1 is SGHNT, CDR2 YENEEA. The V gene end was trimmed by 2 bases and the J gene end by 5 bases; junction bases not matched to a gene: 6. The CDR3 has 15 residues. Sequencing was carried out using blood, either unsorted or a sorted T cell fraction (not recorded which). The clonotype comes from a male donor with ankylosing spondylitis. The chain has TRBV11-3 and TRBJ2-1, with 7 bases identical to TRBD1. Written as DNA, the CDR3 is TGTGCCAGCAGCTTATTCGGGACAGAGAACAATGAGCAGTTCTTC. Residues: CASSLFGTENNEQFF.